Following are 30 T cell receptor beta chains from one sample sequenced in a study of CD8 T cells in Susac syndrome (dated by TCRdb to 2018 to 2020). The library relied on the immunoSEQ multiplex PCR assay. RNA was extracted using the RNeasy kit, and about 0.5 to 1 ug of the RNA was reverse transcribed with random hexamers. TCRdb trimmed public reads at Q25 via fastp, called clones via MiXCR and kept in-frame beta chains. Every distinct CDR3 protein forms one entry, paired with its most common genes and DNA. Recorded for this sample are 110,000 or so distinct CDR3 sequences; roughly 91% of them occurred a single time. About 0.14% of the sample comes from the top ten. The sample was CD4+ T cells from PBMCs. These receptors originate from a human donor in good health.

The rearrangement links TRBV13 to TRBJ2-7; weak D call: TRBD1 (5 bases). V lost 6 bases to trimming and J lost 5 bases, with 11 bases between them. CDR3 length: 12 residues. The germline gives CDR1 PRHDT, CDR2 FYEKMQ (reference sequence). In DNA form, the CDR3 reads TGTGCCAGCAGTAGGGGTTCCAACGAGCAGTACTTC. Protein sequence: CASSRGSNEQYF.

This chain links TRBV28 with TRBJ2-7, with 10 nucleotides matching TRBD1. CDR3 length: 15 amino acids. Looked up from germline, CDR1 is MDHEN and CDR2 is SYDVKM. Trimming at V came to 3 bases and at J to 7 bases, leaving 9 bases not matched to a gene. As DNA, the CDR3 is TGTGCCAGCAGTTTTCGGGACAGGGGTGTTGGGGAGCAGTACTTC. This translates into CASSFRDRGVGEQYF.

V gene TRBV9 combines with J gene TRBJ1-1; TRBD1 might be the D (5 bases). Germline values: CDR1 SGDLS, CDR2 YYNGEE. V lost 0 bases and J lost 2, with 14 bases in between. The CDR3 is 16 amino acids. This CDR3 reads CASSVGNEGKNTEAFF. The CDR3 coding sequence is TGTGCCAGCAGCGTAGGGAATGAGGGGAAAAACACTGAAGCTTTCTTT.

This chain joins TRBV9 and TRBJ2-3; unclear D gene. CDR3 length: 14 amino acids. Germline assignment: CDR1 SGDLS and CDR2 YYNGEE. V was cut by 9 bases and J by 0 bases, with 14 bases left in between. CDR3 nucleotide sequence: TGTGCCACCGCTGGAGCCCTCAGCACAGATACGCAGTATTTT. Protein sequence: CATAGALSTDTQYF.

This chain uses TRBV27 with TRBJ2-1; 9 bases are a match to TRBD2. Germline V gene sequence: CDR1 MNHEY, CDR2 SMNVEV (reference sequence). This CDR3 contains 15 residues. J was trimmed by 1 base and V by 3 bases; bases with no gene match: 1. CDR3 protein: CASSFLAGSYNEQFF. The CDR3 DNA sequence: TGTGCCAGCAGTTTCCTAGCGGGGTCCTACAATGAGCAGTTCTTC.

J is TRBJ2-1 and V is TRBV2, with D uncertain. The CDR3 loop spans 13 amino acids. The germline V gene encodes CDR1 SNHLY and CDR2 FYNNEI. The V end lost 6 bases, the J end lost 2 bases, and 8 bases lay between the germline ends. The CDR3, as DNA: TGTGCCAGCAGCCCTCGGGCCTACAATGAGCAGTTCTTC. Translated: CASSPRAYNEQFF.

V is TRBV27 and J is TRBJ2-3; D might be TRBD1 or TRBD2, each matching 5 bases. The V and J ends lost 6 bases and 1 base respectively, with 17 bases between them. This CDR3 comprises 16 residues. CDR1 is MNHEY, CDR2 SMNVEV, per germline (reference sequence). This chain's CDR3 is CASSPNGGTGTDTQYF. DNA for the CDR3: TGTGCCAGCAGCCCTAATGGGGGAACTGGCACAGATACGCAGTATTTT.

This chain links TRBV7-6 with TRBJ2-5, with D tentatively TRBD2 (6 bases). Germline assignment: CDR1 SGHVS and CDR2 FNYEAQ. CDR3 length: 15 amino acids. With 4 bases removed from V and 2 bases from J, the gap between germline ends came to 14 bases. The DNA of the CDR3 is TGTGCCAGCAGCTCAAACCTAGCGATTCAAGAGACCCAGTACTTC. Translation: CASSSNLAIQETQYF.

This clonotype was detected once. CDR3 bases: TGTGCCAGCAGCTTCAGAGAGGGCACAGATACGCAGTATTTT. Its translation: CASSFREGTDTQYF. This chain joins TRBV7-9 and TRBJ2-3; D is unresolved. CDR1 SEHNR and CDR2 FQNEAQ come from the germline V gene (reference sequence). There are 14 residues in the CDR3. V was shortened by 3 bases and J by 1 base, with 8 bases between the two germline ends.

V gene TRBV29-1 combines with J gene TRBJ2-1, with 8 bases identical to TRBD2. The germline gives CDR1 SQVTM, CDR2 ANQGSEA. With V trimmed by 4 bases and J by 0 bases, 2 bases remained unmatched. The CDR3 sequence is 14 residues long. CDR3 sequence: CSVVAGSSYNEQFF. The CDR3 DNA reads TGCAGCGTTGTAGCGGGGAGCTCCTACAATGAGCAGTTCTTC.

This chain joins TRBV27 and TRBJ1-2; possible D gene TRBD1, 6 bases. Trimming pared 4 bases from V and 8 bases from J, leaving 14 bases between. CDR1 and CDR2 from the germline V gene are MNHEY and SMNVEV (reference sequence). The CDR3 length is 13 residues. As DNA, the CDR3 is TGTGCCAGCAGTTCAAACAGGGTGGAAGGCTACACCTTC. Translating it yields CASSSNRVEGYTF.

This clonotype was picked up one time. The rearrangement joins TRBV6-1 to TRBJ1-1; D remains ambiguous. Per germline, CDR1 MNHNS and CDR2 SASEGT. Trimming left V 4 bases short and J 8 bases short, with 14 bases between. The length of the CDR3 is 13 residues. This CDR3 reads CASSVFGPPEAFF. The CDR3 DNA is TGTGCCAGCAGTGTTTTTGGGCCCCCAGAAGCTTTCTTT.

This chain links TRBV19 with TRBJ2-1; 7 bases map to TRBD1. This CDR3 is 14 amino acids long. In germline, CDR1 is LNHDA, CDR2 SQIVND (reference sequence). J gave up 7 bases and V 4 bases, and 7 bases lay outside the gene matches. The CDR3 region has the DNA TGTGCCAGTAGTACGCGTACAGGGGTGAATGAGCAGTTCTTC. It translates to CASSTRTGVNEQFF.

V is TRBV7-2 and J is TRBJ2-3, with D tentatively TRBD2 (7 bases). Trimming removed 1 base from V and 4 bases from J, with 21 bases in between. Per the germline V gene, CDR1 is SGHTA and CDR2 is FQGNSA. The CDR3 is 18 residues long. DNA of the CDR3: TGTGCCAGCAGCTTAGTGTTCCGGGGGGCGGCTCTAGCAGATACGCAGTATTTT. Protein: CASSLVFRGAALADTQYF.

The chain is built from TRBV29-1 and TRBJ2-3, with D tentatively TRBD2 (5 bases). V lost 0 bases, J lost 6 bases, and 7 bases lay in between. The germline CDR1 and CDR2 sequences are SQVTM and ANQGSEA. The CDR3 length is 12 residues. The CDR3 DNA reads TGCAGCGTTGAAGAGGTAGCGGATACGCAGTATTTT. As protein: CSVEEVADTQYF.

V and J are TRBV27 and TRBJ2-1, with 10 bases that match TRBD2. Germline lookup yields CDR1 MNHEY and CDR2 SMNVEV (reference sequence). The V gene end was trimmed by 2 bases and the J gene end by 4 bases; junction bases not matched to a gene: 5. The CDR3 loop spans 16 amino acids. CDR3 DNA: TGTGCCAGCAGTTTAATCAGGACTAGCGGTTACAATGAGCAGTTCTTC. Translated, it gives CASSLIRTSGYNEQFF.

Note on this clonotype: The germline gene is not matched at one end of the junction; a read error may be the cause. CDR3 amino acids: CASTNRHESGNTIYF. The CDR3 DNA sequence: TGTGCCAGCACTAACAGGCACGAATCTGGAAACACTATATATTTT. The chain couples TRBV28 to TRBJ1-3, with D possibly TRBD1 on 5 matching bases. CDR3 length equals 15 residues. Per germline, CDR1 MDHEN and CDR2 SYDVKM.

The chain couples TRBV9 to TRBJ2-1, with a tentative D call TRBD1 (6 bases). The CDR3 extends over 14 amino acids. V gave up 0 bases and J gave up 6 bases, with 10 bases separating them. Germline CDR1 reads SGDLS; CDR2 reads YYNGEE. DNA for the CDR3: TGTGCCAGCAGCGTAGTGAAACAGGGCAATGAGCAGTTCTTC. It translates to CASSVVKQGNEQFF.

This chain joins TRBV4-2 and TRBJ1-1, with D unresolved. The CDR3 sequence is 10 residues long. Germline CDR1 LGHNA, CDR2 YNFKEQ. Trimming took 0 bases from V and 11 from J, leaving 4 bases between them. The CDR3 DNA reads as TGTGCCAGCAGCCAAGAATGGGCTTTCTTT. Encoded protein: CASSQEWAFF.

The rearrangement links TRBV5-1 to TRBJ1-1; D might be TRBD1 (5 bases). The CDR3 consists of 14 residues. Per the germline V gene, CDR1 is SGHRS and CDR2 is YFSETQ. The V end was cut by 4 bases, the J end by 8 bases, with 18 bases between. The CDR3 bases are TGCGCCAGCAGCCTCCCCGGGGCCTCCGAGGAAGCTTTCTTT. Protein sequence: CASSLPGASEEAFF.

DNA for the CDR3: TGTGCCAGCGTTCGCACTAGTTTGCGGGAGACCCAGTACTTC. Translating gives CASVRTSLRETQYF. This sequence joins TRBV2 and TRBJ2-5; D is perhaps TRBD2 (5 bases). CDR1 and CDR2 (germline): SNHLY, FYNNEI. The CDR3 runs 14 residues. Trimming stripped 8 bases from V and 5 bases from J, with 18 bases between.

The chain couples TRBV3-1 to TRBJ2-7; 7 positions match TRBD2. This CDR3 spans 15 amino acids. J was trimmed by 10 bases and V by 4 bases; bases with no gene match: 16. CDR1 LGHDT and CDR2 YNNKEL come from the germline V gene (reference sequence). The CDR3 DNA reads TGTGCCAGCAGCCTTACGGGACTAAAACATGGCTTACAGTACTTC. It encodes CASSLTGLKHGLQYF.

This CDR3 reads CASSSWTGYSYNEQFF. The CDR3 coding sequence is TGTGCCAGCAGCTCCTGGACAGGGTACTCCTACAATGAGCAGTTCTTC. This chain joins TRBV5-6 and TRBJ2-1; 8 positions match TRBD1. Germline V CDR1 and CDR2: SGHDT, YYEEEE. The CDR3 extends over 16 amino acids. Germline trimming cut 3 bases from V and 0 bases from J; bases unmatched to any gene: 5. The full variable domain, completed using reference TRBV5-6 and TRBJ2-1, is DAGVTQSPTHLIKTRGQQVTLRCSPKSGHDTVSWYQQALGQGPQFIFQYYEEEERQRGNFPDRFSGHQFPNYSSELNVNALLLGDSALYLCASSSWTGYSYNEQFFGPGTRLTVL.

This chain uses TRBV7-6 with TRBJ2-1, with D unclear. The V end lost 5 bases, the J end lost 7 bases, and 18 bases lay between the germline ends. CDR3 length: 15 residues. In germline, CDR1 is SGHVS, CDR2 FNYEAQ. The CDR3, as DNA: TGTGCCAGCAGCCTCTCGGTTGGGGTGGGGAATGAGCAGTTCTTC. It translates to CASSLSVGVGNEQFF.

This chain uses TRBV7-9 with TRBJ1-1, with TRBD1 matching 8 bases. The V gene end was trimmed by 5 bases and the J gene end by 5 bases; junction bases not matched to a gene: 7. Germline CDR1 is SEHNR and CDR2 is FQNEAQ (reference sequence). The CDR3 spans 14 residues. The CDR3 here is CASSGPGGITEAFF. For the CDR3, the DNA is TGTGCCAGCAGCGGACCAGGGGGCATAACTGAAGCTTTCTTT.

The chain uses TRBV19 and TRBJ2-2; D is unclear. This CDR3 comprises 12 residues. Germline CDR1 reads LNHDA; CDR2 reads SQIVND (reference sequence). V was cut by 6 bases and J by 3 bases, with 5 bases left in between. The CDR3: CASRAYTGELFF. For the CDR3, the DNA is TGTGCCAGTAGGGCGTACACCGGGGAGCTGTTTTTT.

The J gene is TRBJ1-1, the V gene TRBV6-1; a possible D gene is TRBD1 (6 bases). Per germline, CDR1 MNHNS and CDR2 SASEGT. This CDR3 has 15 residues. Trimming took off 10 bases at V and 2 bases at J, with 20 bases between the two ends. The CDR3 spells CATQGPWAQNTEAFF. In DNA form, the CDR3 reads TGTGCCACCCAGGGGCCATGGGCCCAAAACACTGAAGCTTTCTTT.

This rearrangement joins TRBV6-2 or TRBV6-3 to TRBJ1-2; 8 nucleotides line up with TRBD1. Unmatched junction bases numbered 15, after V lost 3 bases and J lost 3 bases. Germline CDR1 and CDR2: MNHEY and SVGEGT. The CDR3 length is 18 residues. The CDR3 sequence is CASSYPRRQGRPYYGYTF. The CDR3 region has the DNA TGTGCCAGCAGTTATCCGCGGAGACAGGGGCGACCCTACTATGGCTACACCTTC.

The chain carries TRBV4-1 and TRBJ2-5; TRBD1 matches at 8 bases. Germline assignment: CDR1 MGHRA and CDR2 YSYEKL. CDR3 length: 19 amino acids. V shed 4 bases, J shed 6 bases, and the junction held 22 bases outside the gene matches. The CDR3 reads CASSLTEAAIGQGGKTQYF. For the CDR3, the DNA is TGCGCCAGCAGCCTCACCGAAGCGGCGATCGGACAGGGTGGAAAGACCCAGTACTTC.

The gene calls are TRBV10-3 and TRBJ1-5; 9 bases are a match to TRBD1. The CDR3 totals 13 residues. V dropped 10 bases and J dropped 0; count of bases not matched to a gene: 1. Per germline, CDR1 ENHRY and CDR2 SYGVKD. The CDR3 sequence is CATGQGSNQPQHF. The DNA of the CDR3 is TGTGCCACGGGACAGGGTAGCAATCAGCCCCAGCATTTT.